The 26 T cell receptor beta chains below were found in one sample sequenced in a study of cytomegalovirus exposure and HLA in healthy donors. This PCR relied on a set of 60 Vbeta primers and 13 Jbeta primers. Repertoires were generated with immunoSEQ multiplex PCR, while TCRdb's copy carries only in-frame clones and drops some. Here the sample spans 200,000 to 250,000 clones, roughly four fifths being singletons. The sequenced sample was PBMCs. The receptors were sampled from a woman in her forties in good health and CMV-seronegative.

This chain links TRBV27 with TRBJ1-1; 9 bases align to TRBD1. Trimming cost V 6 bases and J 4 bases; bases outside gene matches: 9. The CDR3 is 15 amino acids. Germline assignment: CDR1 MNHEY and CDR2 SMNVEV (reference sequence). CDR3 sequence (DNA): TGTGCCAGCAGGCTTACAGGGGGCGCGGTCACTGAAGCTTTCTTT. Protein product: CASRLTGGAVTEAFF.

This clone has just one count. The chain recombines TRBV20-1 with TRBJ1-2; 9 bases match TRBD1. With V trimmed by 6 bases and J by 8 bases, 4 bases remained unmatched. Germline V gene sequence: CDR1 DFQATT, CDR2 SNEGSKA (reference sequence). The CDR3 spans 11 residues. The CDR3 coding sequence is TGCAGTGCCCGGACAGGGGAAGGCTACACCTTC. It codes for CSARTGEGYTF.

The rearrangement joins TRBV5-1 to TRBJ1-2, with D tentatively TRBD1 (6 bases). Trimming removed 1 base at V and 3 bases at J, with 10 bases between. In germline, CDR1 is SGHRS, CDR2 YFSETQ. The CDR3 spans 14 residues. The CDR3 DNA sequence: TGCGCCAGCAGCTTGTCCAGGGGCGACTATGGCTACACCTTC. Translation: CASSLSRGDYGYTF. Full variable domain (outside the CDR3, taken from reference TRBV5-1 and TRBJ1-2): KAGVTQTPRYLIKTRGQQVTLSCSPISGHRSVSWYQQTPGQGLQFLFEYFSETQRNKGNFPGRFSGRQFSNSRSEMNVSTLELGDSALYLCASSLSRGDYGYTFGSGTRLTVV.

The chain has TRBV18 and TRBJ2-7; 7 positions agree with TRBD1. Trimming at V came to 3 bases and at J to 2 bases, leaving 10 bases not matched to a gene. CDR1 is KGHSH and CDR2 is LQKENI in the germline V gene. The length of the CDR3 is 16 residues. CDR3 sequence (DNA): TGTGCCAGCTCACCCACTAAGGGGGCGGGTCCCTACGAGCAGTACTTC. Translating it yields CASSPTKGAGPYEQYF.

The J gene is TRBJ2-7, the V gene TRBV27, with a possible D match to TRBD2 (6 bases). Germline lookup yields CDR1 MNHEY and CDR2 SMNVEV (reference sequence). This CDR3 is 13 amino acids long. The V end lost 3 bases, the J end lost 2 bases, and 8 bases lay between the germline ends. The CDR3 nucleotides are TGTGCCAGCAGTTTTAGCGGACCCTACGAGCAGTACTTC. The encoded protein is CASSFSGPYEQYF.

This clone was seen only once. J is TRBJ2-2 and V is TRBV19, with no clear D. The germline gives CDR1 LNHDA, CDR2 SQIVND (reference sequence). Trimming took off 7 bases at V and 7 bases at J, with 10 bases between the two ends. The CDR3 covers 12 residues. CDR3 amino acids: CASTARSGELFF. CDR3 sequence (DNA): TGTGCCAGTACCGCCCGGAGCGGGGAGCTGTTTTTT.

The chain has TRBV5-8 and TRBJ2-1; 9 bases line up with TRBD1. This CDR3 has 14 amino acids. The trim removed 4 bases at V and 4 bases at J, leaving 3 bases unmatched. The V gene's germline CDR1 is SGHTS and CDR2 YDEGEE. In nucleotides, the CDR3 is TGTGCCAGCAGCACGGGACAGGGTTACAATGAGCAGTTCTTC. It specifies CASSTGQGYNEQFF.

The genes are TRBV15 and TRBJ2-7, with TRBD1 identical over 10 bases. This CDR3 has 17 residues. CDR1 and CDR2 from the germline V gene are LNHNV and YYDKDF (reference sequence). Trimming removed 0 bases from V and 4 bases from J; junction bases left unmatched: 9. The CDR3: CATSRDLPGQGRYEQYF. DNA of the CDR3: TGTGCCACCAGCAGAGATCTACCGGGACAGGGGCGGTACGAGCAGTACTTC. Full variable domain (remainder filled in from reference TRBV15 and TRBJ2-7): DAMVIQNPRYQVTQFGKPVTLSCSQTLNHNVMYWYQQKSSQAPKLLFHYYDKDFNNEADTPDNFQSRRPNTSFCFLDIRSPGLGDTAMYLCATSRDLPGQGRYEQYFGPGTRLTVT.

The chain combines TRBV10-2 with TRBJ2-1, with a possible D match to TRBD1 (5 bases). V was shortened by 7 bases and J by 3 bases, with 16 bases between the two germline ends. Germline lookup yields CDR1 WSHSY and CDR2 SAAADI. The CDR3 spans 15 residues. The CDR3 loop reads CASTLTGNRYNEQFF. The CDR3, as DNA: TGCGCCAGCACCCTCACAGGCAACCGCTACAATGAGCAGTTCTTC.

V and J are TRBV30 and TRBJ2-6, with a possible D match to TRBD1 (6 bases). The CDR3 loop spans 15 amino acids. V gave up 1 base and J gave up 0 bases, with 7 bases separating them. The germline V gene has CDR1 GTSNPN and CDR2 SVGIG (reference sequence). As DNA, the CDR3 is TGTGCCTGGAGTGGAGGGGGCTCTGGGGCCAACGTCCTGACTTTC. Its translation is CAWSGGGSGANVLTF.

CDR3 sequence reads: CAWFEGGEAFF. In DNA, the CDR3 is TGTGCCTGGTTCGAAGGCGGTGAAGCTTTCTTT. The chain joins TRBV30 to TRBJ1-1; D is ambiguous. Germline V lookup: CDR1 GTSNPN, CDR2 SVGIG (reference sequence). The CDR3 sequence is 11 residues long. Trimming took off 5 bases at V and 7 bases at J, with 11 bases between the two ends.

This chain links TRBV5-1 with TRBJ2-1, with 14 bases identical to TRBD2. Trimming removed 6 bases from V and 10 bases from J; junction bases left unmatched: 12. The CDR3 runs 16 residues. Germline CDR1 and CDR2: SGHRS and YFSETQ. As DNA, the CDR3 is TGCGCCAGCAACCGCGAGACTAGCGGGAGGGGCAGCGAGCAGTTCTTC. Protein sequence: CASNRETSGRGSEQFF. Based on the CDR3 plus reference TRBV5-1 and TRBJ2-1, the full variable domain is KAGVTQTPRYLIKTRGQQVTLSCSPISGHRSVSWYQQTPGQGLQFLFEYFSETQRNKGNFPGRFSGRQFSNSRSEMNVSTLELGDSALYLCASNRETSGRGSEQFFGPGTRLTVL.

The chain is built from TRBV13 and TRBJ1-1; D is unresolved. The V and J ends lost 6 bases and 5 bases respectively, with 7 bases between them. The CDR3 is 11 residues long. Germline lookup yields CDR1 PRHDT and CDR2 FYEKMQ (reference sequence). CDR3 DNA: TGTGCCAGCAGGCAGAGGACTGAAGCTTTCTTT. This sequence encodes CASRQRTEAFF.

The J gene is TRBJ2-7, the V gene TRBV6-5; D is unclear. The V and J ends lost 2 bases and 2 bases respectively, with 10 bases between them. CDR1 MNHEY and CDR2 SVGAGI come from the germline V gene. The CDR3 consists of 14 residues. The CDR3 coding sequence is TGTGCCAGCAGTTACGGCAGGTCTCCCTACGAGCAGTACTTC. This encodes CASSYGRSPYEQYF.

The rearrangement joins TRBV28 to TRBJ1-1, with 8 bases that match TRBD1. Germline loops: CDR1 MDHEN, CDR2 SYDVKM. CDR3 length equals 15 residues. With V trimmed by 4 bases and J by 2 bases, 6 bases remained unmatched. The CDR3 nucleotides read TGTGCCAGCAGTTGGACAGGGAGGATAAACACTGAAGCTTTCTTT. It is translated as CASSWTGRINTEAFF.

With regard to this clone: This sample also contains other DNA sequences that code for the same CDR3. The chain employs TRBV29-1 and TRBJ1-2, with TRBD1 as a possible D gene (5 bases). This CDR3 comprises 13 residues. Deletions cut 6 bases from V and 1 base from J, with 12 bases between. The germline CDR1 and CDR2 sequences are SQVTM and ANQGSEA. CDR3 residues: CSVGTGLNYGYTF. CDR3 in DNA: TGCAGCGTCGGTACGGGACTTAACTATGGCTACACCTTC.

The V gene is TRBV5-1, the J gene TRBJ1-6; TRBD1 is a possible D gene (5 bases). V was shortened by 7 bases and J by 7 bases, with 15 bases between the two germline ends. Germline CDR1 reads SGHRS; CDR2 reads YFSETQ. This CDR3 region has 14 residues. The CDR3 DNA reads as TGCGCCAGCTCGGGGGGGAGACAAAATTCACCCCTCCACTTT. Amino acid sequence: CASSGGRQNSPLHF.

The chain links TRBV19 to TRBJ1-2; D perhaps matches TRBD1 (6 bases). Per the germline V gene, CDR1 is LNHDA and CDR2 is SQIVND (reference sequence). The germline V and J ends were trimmed by 6 bases and 8 bases, with 16 bases remaining between them. The CDR3 consists of 13 residues. This CDR3 is CASSRDRLGGYTF. The CDR3 bases are TGTGCCAGTAGCCGAGACAGGTTAGGAGGCTACACCTTC.

V gene TRBV9 combines with J gene TRBJ2-3; TRBD2 aligns across 8 bases. Germline V gives CDR1 SGDLS, CDR2 YYNGEE. This CDR3 comprises 15 residues. V was clipped by 0 bases and J by 3 bases; unmatched bases: 3. Here the CDR3 DNA reads TGTGCCAGCAGCGTAGCTTCGGGAGGGACAGATACGCAGTATTTT. Translation gives CASSVASGGTDTQYF.

The rearrangement joins TRBV19 to TRBJ2-7; D unresolved. Germline CDR1 is LNHDA and CDR2 is SQIVND (reference sequence). V lost 1 base, J lost 4 bases, and 17 bases lay in between. This CDR3 region has 16 residues. CDR3 residues: CASSIGGSPPNYEQYF. The CDR3 DNA is TGTGCCAGTAGTATAGGCGGCTCGCCCCCGAATTACGAGCAGTACTTC.

The rearrangement uses TRBV2 and TRBJ2-5, with D perhaps matching TRBD2 (6 bases). CDR1 and CDR2 from the germline V gene are SNHLY and FYNNEI. V was pared by 9 bases and J by 5 bases, with 19 bases between. There are 14 residues in the CDR3. The CDR3 spells CASSLLADTETQYF. DNA of the CDR3: TGTGCCAGTTCTCTATTAGCGGATACGGAGACCCAGTACTTC.

The chain has TRBV12-5 and TRBJ2-7; D may be TRBD1 (6 bases). From germline, CDR1 is LGHNT and CDR2 FRNRAP. V was cut by 5 bases and J by 4 bases, with 12 bases left in between. The CDR3 has 13 amino acids. The CDR3 reads CASGLPDRYEQYF. CDR3 DNA sequence: TGTGCTAGTGGTCTCCCCGACAGGTACGAGCAGTACTTC.

This clone was seen just once. The rearrangement uses TRBV5-1 and TRBJ2-1, with a tentative D call TRBD2 (6 bases). The CDR3 contains 16 residues. Germline-derived CDR1 and CDR2 are SGHRS and YFSETQ. The V end lost 1 base, the J end lost 0 bases, and 11 bases lay between the germline ends. CDR3 region: CASSLWLSGSYNEQFF. The DNA for the CDR3 is TGCGCCAGCAGCTTGTGGCTTAGCGGCTCCTACAATGAGCAGTTCTTC.

V usage is TRBV25-1 and J usage is TRBJ2-3, with 7 bases fitting TRBD1. The CDR3 loop spans 13 amino acids. Germline-derived CDR1 and CDR2 are MGHDK and SYGVNS. V dropped 4 bases and J dropped 8; count of bases not matched to a gene: 6. Here the CDR3 reads CASSAQGTGTQYF. Written as DNA, the CDR3 is TGTGCCAGCAGTGCACAGGGGACGGGTACGCAGTATTTT.

The rearrangement joins TRBV9 to TRBJ2-7; perhaps TRBD2 as D (6 bases). V lost 4 bases to trimming and J lost 3 bases, with 20 bases between them. The CDR3 extends over 16 amino acids. Germline CDR1 is SGDLS and CDR2 is YYNGEE. The chain's CDR3 is CASSPHPHQEGYEQYF. For the CDR3, the DNA is TGTGCCAGCAGCCCACACCCCCACCAGGAGGGCTACGAGCAGTACTTC.

V gene TRBV6-1 combines with J gene TRBJ1-1; D may be TRBD1 (5 bases). The V end was cut by 3 bases, the J end by 1 base, with 15 bases between. This CDR3 spans 16 amino acids. The germline CDR1 and CDR2 sequences are MNHNS and SASEGT. This CDR3 is CASSEGGEGPNTEAFF. DNA for the CDR3: TGTGCCAGCAGTGAGGGGGGGGAGGGGCCGAACACTGAAGCTTTCTTT.